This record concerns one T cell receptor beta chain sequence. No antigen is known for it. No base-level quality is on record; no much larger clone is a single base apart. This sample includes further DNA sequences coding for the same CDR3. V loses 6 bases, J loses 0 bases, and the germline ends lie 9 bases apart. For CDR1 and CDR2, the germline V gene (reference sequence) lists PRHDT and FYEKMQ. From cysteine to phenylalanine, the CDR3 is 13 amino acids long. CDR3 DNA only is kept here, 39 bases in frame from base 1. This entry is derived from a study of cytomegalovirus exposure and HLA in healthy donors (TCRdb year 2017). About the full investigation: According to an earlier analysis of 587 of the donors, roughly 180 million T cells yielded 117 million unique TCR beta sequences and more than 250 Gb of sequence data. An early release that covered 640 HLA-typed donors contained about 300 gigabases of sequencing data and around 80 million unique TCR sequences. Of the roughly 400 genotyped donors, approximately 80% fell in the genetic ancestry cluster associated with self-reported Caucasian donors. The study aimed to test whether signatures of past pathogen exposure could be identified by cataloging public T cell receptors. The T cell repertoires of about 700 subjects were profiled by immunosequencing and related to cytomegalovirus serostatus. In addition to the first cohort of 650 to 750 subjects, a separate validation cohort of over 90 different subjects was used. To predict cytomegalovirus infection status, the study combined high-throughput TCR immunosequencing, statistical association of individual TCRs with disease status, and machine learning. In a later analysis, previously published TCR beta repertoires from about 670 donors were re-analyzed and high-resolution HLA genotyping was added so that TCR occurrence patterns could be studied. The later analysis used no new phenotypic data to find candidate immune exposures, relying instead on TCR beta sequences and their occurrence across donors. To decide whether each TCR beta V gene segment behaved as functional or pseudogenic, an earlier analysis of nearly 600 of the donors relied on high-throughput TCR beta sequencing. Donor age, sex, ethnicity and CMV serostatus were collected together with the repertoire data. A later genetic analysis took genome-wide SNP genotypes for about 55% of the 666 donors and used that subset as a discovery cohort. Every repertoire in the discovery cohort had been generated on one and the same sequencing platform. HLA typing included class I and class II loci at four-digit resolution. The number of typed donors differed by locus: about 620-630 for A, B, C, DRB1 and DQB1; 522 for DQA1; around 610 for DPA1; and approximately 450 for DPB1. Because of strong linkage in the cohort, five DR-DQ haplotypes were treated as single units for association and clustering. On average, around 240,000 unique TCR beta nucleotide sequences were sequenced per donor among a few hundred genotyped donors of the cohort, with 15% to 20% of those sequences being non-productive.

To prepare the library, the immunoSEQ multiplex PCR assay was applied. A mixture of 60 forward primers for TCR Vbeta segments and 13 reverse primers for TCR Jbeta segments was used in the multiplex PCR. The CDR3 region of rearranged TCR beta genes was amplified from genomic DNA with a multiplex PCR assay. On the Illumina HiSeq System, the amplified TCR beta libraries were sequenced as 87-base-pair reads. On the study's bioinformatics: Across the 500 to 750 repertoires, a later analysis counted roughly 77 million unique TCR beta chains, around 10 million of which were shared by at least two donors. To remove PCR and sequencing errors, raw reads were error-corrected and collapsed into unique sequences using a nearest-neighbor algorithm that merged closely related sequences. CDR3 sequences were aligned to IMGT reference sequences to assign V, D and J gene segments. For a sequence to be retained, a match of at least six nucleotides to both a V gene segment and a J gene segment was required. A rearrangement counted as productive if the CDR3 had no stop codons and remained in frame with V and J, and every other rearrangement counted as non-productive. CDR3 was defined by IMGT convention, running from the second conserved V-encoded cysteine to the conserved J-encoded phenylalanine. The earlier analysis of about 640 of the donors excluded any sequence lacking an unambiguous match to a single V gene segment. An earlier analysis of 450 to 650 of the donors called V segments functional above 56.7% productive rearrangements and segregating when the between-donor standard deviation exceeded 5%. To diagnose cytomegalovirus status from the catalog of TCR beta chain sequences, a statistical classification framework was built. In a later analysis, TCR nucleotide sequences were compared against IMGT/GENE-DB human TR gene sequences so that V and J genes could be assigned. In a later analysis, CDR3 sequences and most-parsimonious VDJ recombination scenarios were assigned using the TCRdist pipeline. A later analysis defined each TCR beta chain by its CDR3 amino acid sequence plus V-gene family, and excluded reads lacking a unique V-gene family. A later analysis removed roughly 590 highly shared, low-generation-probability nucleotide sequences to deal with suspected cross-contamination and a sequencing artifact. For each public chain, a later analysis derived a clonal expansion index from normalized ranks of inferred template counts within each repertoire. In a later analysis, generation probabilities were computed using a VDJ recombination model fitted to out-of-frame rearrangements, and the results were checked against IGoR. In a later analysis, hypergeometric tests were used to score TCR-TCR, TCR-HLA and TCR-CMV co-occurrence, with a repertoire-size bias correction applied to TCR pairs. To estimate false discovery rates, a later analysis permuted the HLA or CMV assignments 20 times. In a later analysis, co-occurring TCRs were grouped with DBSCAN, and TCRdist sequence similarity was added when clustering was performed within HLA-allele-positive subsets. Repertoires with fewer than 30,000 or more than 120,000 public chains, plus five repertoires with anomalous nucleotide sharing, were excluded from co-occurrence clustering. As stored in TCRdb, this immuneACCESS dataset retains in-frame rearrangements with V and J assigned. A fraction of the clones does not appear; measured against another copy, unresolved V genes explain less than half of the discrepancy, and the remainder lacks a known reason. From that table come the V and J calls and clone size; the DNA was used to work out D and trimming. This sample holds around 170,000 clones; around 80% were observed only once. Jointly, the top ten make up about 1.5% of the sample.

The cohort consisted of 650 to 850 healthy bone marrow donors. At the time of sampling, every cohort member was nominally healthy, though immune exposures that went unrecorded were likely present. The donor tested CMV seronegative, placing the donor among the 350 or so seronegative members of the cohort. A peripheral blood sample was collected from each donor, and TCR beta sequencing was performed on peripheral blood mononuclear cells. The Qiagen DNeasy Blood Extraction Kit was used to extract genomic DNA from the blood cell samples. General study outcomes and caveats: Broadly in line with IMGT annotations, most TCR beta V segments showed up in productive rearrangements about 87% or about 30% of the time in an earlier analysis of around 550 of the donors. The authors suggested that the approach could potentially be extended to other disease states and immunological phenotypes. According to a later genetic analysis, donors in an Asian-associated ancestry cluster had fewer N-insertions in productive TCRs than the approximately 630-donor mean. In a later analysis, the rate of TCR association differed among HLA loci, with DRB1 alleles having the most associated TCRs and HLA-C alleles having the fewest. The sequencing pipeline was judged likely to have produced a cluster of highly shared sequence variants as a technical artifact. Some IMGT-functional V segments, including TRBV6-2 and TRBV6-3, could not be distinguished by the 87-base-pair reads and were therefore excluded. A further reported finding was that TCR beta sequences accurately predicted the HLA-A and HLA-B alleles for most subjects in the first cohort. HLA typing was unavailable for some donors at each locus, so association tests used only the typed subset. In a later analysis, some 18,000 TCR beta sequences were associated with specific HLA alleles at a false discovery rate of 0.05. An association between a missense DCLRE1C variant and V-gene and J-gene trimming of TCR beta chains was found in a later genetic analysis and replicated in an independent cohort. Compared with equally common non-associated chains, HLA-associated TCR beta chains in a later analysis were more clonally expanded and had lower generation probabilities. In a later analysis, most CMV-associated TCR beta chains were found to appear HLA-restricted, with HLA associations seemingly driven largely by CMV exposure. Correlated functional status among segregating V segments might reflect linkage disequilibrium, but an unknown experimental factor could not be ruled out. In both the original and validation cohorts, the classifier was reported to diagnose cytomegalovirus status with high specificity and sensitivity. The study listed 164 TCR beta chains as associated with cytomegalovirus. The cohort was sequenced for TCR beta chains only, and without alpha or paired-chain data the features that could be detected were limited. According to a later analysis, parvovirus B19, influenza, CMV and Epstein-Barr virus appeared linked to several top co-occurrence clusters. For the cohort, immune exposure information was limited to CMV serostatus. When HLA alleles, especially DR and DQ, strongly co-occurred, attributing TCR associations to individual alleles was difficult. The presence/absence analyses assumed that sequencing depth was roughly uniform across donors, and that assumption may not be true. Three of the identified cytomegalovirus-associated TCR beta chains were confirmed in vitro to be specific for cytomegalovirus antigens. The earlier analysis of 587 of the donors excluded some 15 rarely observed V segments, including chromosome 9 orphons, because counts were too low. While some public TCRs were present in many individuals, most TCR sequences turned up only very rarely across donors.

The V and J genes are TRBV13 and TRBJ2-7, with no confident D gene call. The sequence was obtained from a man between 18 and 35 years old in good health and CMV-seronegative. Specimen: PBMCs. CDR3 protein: CASRVAGSYEQYF. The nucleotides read TGTGCCAGCAGGGTAGCCGGCTCCTACGAGCAGTACTTC.